This T cell receptor (beta chain) was retrieved from a study of response to subunit inactivated influenza vaccine. Study-wide results and limits: After each seasonal influenza vaccination, few new T cells are recruited, the authors suggested.

Germline CDR1 reads SGHTA; CDR2 reads FQGTGA. V was clipped by 3 bases and J by 11 bases; unmatched bases: 9. This CDR3 comprises 13 residues. Concerning this clonotype: Antigen unknown.

TCRdb processed the RT-PCR reads anew with MiXCR; each CDR3 protein has one entry. In the table there are about 800,000 distinct CDR3 sequences, approximately 21% of which are singletons. The sequence was obtained from a man aged 50 or older who received an inactivated influenza vaccine. This specimen consisted of PBMCs from blood, obtained 4 to 6 days after vaccination. V and J are TRBV7-3 and TRBJ2-7; the match to TRBD2 covers 8 bases. The CDR3 sequence: CASSFGREREKYF. CDR3 DNA sequence: TGTGCCAGCAGCTTTGGGAGGGAGCGGGAGAAGTACTTC.